This T cell receptor (beta chain) was retrieved from a study of technical replicates of blood from a few donors. Assay used: immunoSEQ multiplex PCR; TCRdb lists only in-frame clones, some missing. This table has about 86,000 clones, 96% appearing once. Germline V gene data show CDR1 as SGHRS and CDR2 as YFSETQ. The CDR3 length is 14 residues. Trimming pared 0 bases from V and 4 bases from J, leaving 8 bases between. A remark on this clone: Different DNA sequences within this sample yield the same CDR3.

This sequence was found in a human donor in good health. Sequencing was performed on T cells isolated from PBMCs. The chain employs TRBV5-1 and TRBJ1-5; D possibly corresponds to TRBD1 (6 bases). The CDR3 DNA reads TGCGCCAGCAGCTTGGAGGGGGGGAATCAGCCCCAGCATTTT. This gives the protein CASSLEGGNQPQHF. Based on the CDR3 plus reference TRBV5-1 and TRBJ1-5, the full variable domain is KAGVTQTPRYLIKTRGQQVTLSCSPISGHRSVSWYQQTPGQGLQFLFEYFSETQRNKGNFPGRFSGRQFSNSRSEMNVSTLELGDSALYLCASSLEGGNQPQHFGDGTRLSIL.